The source of this TCR beta chain is a study of lymphopenia after photon versus proton radiotherapy. Germline V gene sequence: CDR1 SNHLY, CDR2 FYNNEI. Trimming removed 4 bases from V and 0 bases from J, with 12 bases in between. The CDR3 has 16 residues. With respect to this clone: Its cognate antigen is unknown.

Only in-frame clones appear in the TCRdb table, and some are missing; sequencing was by immunoSEQ multiplex PCR. The sample includes tens of thousands of clones, 94% of them seen just once. Notes on the study in general: Photon-treated patients lost naive T cells and TCR diversity; proton-treated stayed stable. Authors raise, but do not show, better survival with proton therapy. A bigger post-nadir fall in TCR diversity correlated inversely with survival time in deceased patients. Oligoclonal CD8+ Temra expansion after nadir drove photon patients' diversity drop.

The chain combines TRBV2 with TRBJ1-4; D gene unclear. The source is a woman between 50 and 59 years old with cholangiocarcinoma. The sample here was peripheral blood, taken from a patient treated with photon-based radiotherapy. The DNA for the CDR3 is TGTGCCAGCAGTGTAAGGGCGGTTTCAACTAATGAAAAACTGTTTTTT. Translated: CASSVRAVSTNEKLFF.